This passage covers 29 T cell receptor beta chains from one sample sequenced in a study of CXCR3-negative and CXCR3-positive naive CD8 T cells (dated by TCRdb to the late 2010s). The listed sequencing device is NextSeq 550. The Human TCR Profiling Kit (MiLaboratory) was used to prepare UMI-labeled 5' RACE TRB cDNA libraries. TCRdb reprocessed the reads and lists each CDR3 protein sequence as a single entry, with no DNA. The sample's records list about 6,700 distinct CDR3 sequences. The leading ten clones occupy more than 1.2% of the sample. The sequencing input was naive CXCR3- CD8+ T cells from blood. The sample's cell subset or site label, in plain terms: CD45RO-CCR7+CD27+CD95- naive CD8+ T cells lacking CXCR3 (TNR3-). Receptor source: a human donor in good health. Some clones in this sample may be carry-over from other donors' samples.

The chain's CDR3 is CASGLGHKNIQYF. The rearrangement uses TRBV12-5 and TRBJ2-4. The CDR3 has 13 residues. Germline V gene data show CDR1 as LGHNT and CDR2 as FRNRAP.

This clonotype is identified as medium-sized from frequency. V and J are TRBV6-5 and TRBJ2-3; TCRdb's D gene call, TRBD2, goes unchecked for lack of DNA. This CDR3 has 17 amino acids. The germline CDR1 and CDR2 sequences are MNHEY and SVGAGI. The CDR3 here is CASSYSKWGGRSDTQYF.

This clonotype is medium-sized by frequency. The chain couples TRBV6-6 to TRBJ1-5. Per germline, CDR1 MNHNY and CDR2 SVGAGI (reference sequence). The CDR3 contains 15 residues. CDR3 sequence reads: CASSYDGQEDQPQHF.

This clonotype is classed as medium-sized by frequency. The chain carries TRBV5-1 and TRBJ2-3. The length of the CDR3 is 20 residues. The V gene's germline CDR1 is SGHRS and CDR2 YFSETQ. CDR3 amino acids: CASSSPQPTTSLISTDTQYF.

This chain links TRBV28 with TRBJ2-1. Germline-derived CDR1 and CDR2 are MDHEN and SYDVKM. The CDR3 length is 15 residues. CDR3 sequence: CASRFDRGPYNEQFF.

The chain uses TRBV4-2 and TRBJ2-5; TCRdb names TRBD1, which stays unverified in the absence of DNA. The germline gives CDR1 LGHNA, CDR2 YNFKEQ. The CDR3 totals 14 residues. The CDR3 sequence is CASSQKGEQETQYF.

This chain links TRBV5-6 with TRBJ1-5; without DNA, the TCRdb call of TRBD1 cannot be checked. Germline loops: CDR1 SGHDT, CDR2 YYEEEE. CDR3 size: 18 residues. The CDR3 sequence: CASSLGRDSHYSNQPQHF.

This clonotype counts as medium-sized by frequency. The genes are TRBV7-9 and TRBJ2-7; checking the TCRdb D call of TRBD1 is not possible without DNA. The germline CDR1 and CDR2 sequences are SEHNR and FQNEAQ (reference sequence). The CDR3 runs 15 residues. This CDR3 is CASSASGGPPYEQYF.

Frequency places this clonotype as medium-sized. The gene calls are TRBV6-5 and TRBJ1-1; TCRdb calls TRBD1, which cannot be checked without DNA. The CDR3 is 14 amino acids. Germline V CDR1 and CDR2: MNHEY, SVGAGI. The chain's CDR3 is CASSPEGFSTEAFF.

J is TRBJ1-5 and V is TRBV28; the D call from TCRdb, TRBD1, cannot be confirmed without DNA. The CDR3 extends over 16 amino acids. CDR1 MDHEN and CDR2 SYDVKM come from the germline V gene. Here the CDR3 reads CASSLYTGVSNQPQHF. Using reference TRBV28 and TRBJ1-5 for the parts outside the CDR3, the full variable domain is DVKVTQSSRYLVKRTGEKVFLECVQDMDHENMFWYRQDPGLGLRLIYFSYDVKMKEKGDIPEGYSVSREKKERFSLILESASTNQTSMYLCASSLYTGVSNQPQHFGDGTRLSIL.

According to its frequency, this clonotype is medium-sized (0.01 to 0.1%). The rearrangement joins TRBV29-1 to TRBJ2-3; TCRdb lists TRBD1, though no DNA is available to test this call. Germline V gene sequence: CDR1 SQVTM, CDR2 ANQGSEA. The CDR3 is 14 amino acids. CDR3 protein: CSVEDLEGADTQYF.

CDR3 sequence reads: CASSQEDNYGYTF. The chain employs TRBV4-1 and TRBJ1-2. Germline values: CDR1 MGHRA, CDR2 YSYEKL. The CDR3 is 13 amino acids.

By frequency, this clonotype is medium-sized. The chain uses TRBV11-2 and TRBJ2-1; as DNA is missing, the TRBD2 call by TCRdb cannot be tested. The CDR3 consists of 14 residues. Germline V CDR1 and CDR2: SGHAT, FQNNGV. The CDR3 loop reads CASSTRDWINEQFF.

According to its frequency, this clonotype is medium-sized (0.01 to 0.1%). The CDR3: CASSVERTSGLSDTQYF. This chain connects TRBV9 to TRBJ2-3; the TRBD2 assignment by TCRdb is unverifiable without DNA. CDR3 length: 17 residues. Per germline, CDR1 SGDLS and CDR2 YYNGEE. Supplemented by reference TRBV9 and TRBJ2-3, the full variable domain reads DSGVTQTPKHLITATGQRVTLRCSPRSGDLSVYWYQQSLDQGLQFLIQYYNGEERAKGNILERFSAQQFPDLHSELNLSSLELGDSALYFCASSVERTSGLSDTQYFGPGTRLTVL.

Judged by frequency, this clonotype is medium-sized. V usage is TRBV11-2 and J usage is TRBJ2-4; TCRdb outputs TRBD2, but without DNA this stays unchecked. Looked up from germline, CDR1 is SGHAT and CDR2 is FQNNGV. The CDR3 covers 14 residues. CDR3 protein: CASSLGGGKNIQYF.

V gene TRBV7-6 combines with J gene TRBJ2-7; TCRdb reports TRBD2, a call that lacks DNA to check it against. This CDR3 spans 15 amino acids. CDR1 is SGHVS and CDR2 is FNYEAQ in the germline V gene. CDR3: CASSQGGLDLYEQYF.

Measured by frequency, this clonotype is medium-sized. Here the CDR3 reads CASSLDTVGEKLFF. The chain has TRBV7-6 and TRBJ1-4. The CDR3 is 14 amino acids. Germline V gene sequence: CDR1 SGHVS, CDR2 FNYEAQ.

The chain couples TRBV28 to TRBJ2-7; without DNA, the TCRdb call of TRBD1 cannot be checked. Per germline, CDR1 MDHEN and CDR2 SYDVKM. This CDR3 is built from 14 residues. The chain's CDR3 is CASTSGQGAYEQYF.

V usage is TRBV29-1 and J usage is TRBJ1-4; with no DNA, the TCRdb D assignment of TRBD1 cannot be verified. The CDR3 contains 11 residues. Germline V gives CDR1 SQVTM, CDR2 ANQGSEA. CDR3: CSVDGGEKLFF.

Its frequency marks this clonotype as medium-sized. This chain joins TRBV29-1 and TRBJ2-1; checking the TCRdb D call of TRBD2 is not possible without DNA. Germline-derived CDR1 and CDR2 are SQVTM and ANQGSEA. This CDR3 has 13 residues. CDR3 residues: CSVEAGRNNEQFF.

The gene calls are TRBV28 and TRBJ2-3; TCRdb's assignment of TRBD1 cannot be checked, as there is no DNA. This CDR3 is built from 14 residues. From germline, CDR1 is MDHEN and CDR2 SYDVKM. The CDR3 loop is CASRGPRPGYTQYF.

This clonotype is deemed medium-sized by its frequency. This chain connects TRBV12-3 or TRBV12-4 to TRBJ1-1; the TRBD1 assignment by TCRdb is unverifiable without DNA. The CDR3 contains 14 residues. CDR3 in amino acids: CASSLGRWNTEAFF.

The chain uses TRBV7-8 and TRBJ2-3; the D call of TRBD2 rests on TCRdb alone, since no DNA is present to check it. CDR1 is SGHVS, CDR2 FQNEAQ, per germline. This CDR3 comprises 15 residues. CDR3 protein: CASSFWRGGTDTQYF.

The V call is TRBV7-8, the J call TRBJ2-3; checking the TCRdb D call of TRBD2 is not possible without DNA. The germline V gene encodes CDR1 SGHVS and CDR2 FQNEAQ. The length of the CDR3 is 15 residues. CDR3 sequence: CASSPGTSGPDTQYF.

Measured by frequency, this clonotype is medium-sized. V is TRBV29-1 and J is TRBJ2-7; TCRdb proposes TRBD1, but this gene call is untestable without DNA. Germline loops: CDR1 SQVTM, CDR2 ANQGSEA. CDR3 length: 12 amino acids. The CDR3 sequence: CSVGQGEYEQYF.

The genes are TRBV29-1 and TRBJ2-3; without DNA, the TCRdb call of TRBD2 cannot be checked. The CDR3 has 16 residues. Germline lookup yields CDR1 SQVTM and CDR2 ANQGSEA. The chain's CDR3 is CSVDGDPEGFTDTQYF.

The chain is built from TRBV29-1 and TRBJ2-5; TCRdb's D call, TRBD1, is unchecked because there is no DNA. CDR3 size: 15 residues. Per the germline V gene, CDR1 is SQVTM and CDR2 is ANQGSEA. The CDR3 sequence: CSVDGQGAPRETQYF.

This clonotype is called medium-sized based on its frequency. The chain combines TRBV7-9 with TRBJ2-7. Germline V lookup: CDR1 SEHNR, CDR2 FQNEAQ (reference sequence). The CDR3 runs 15 residues. The CDR3 here is CASSLEMGISYEQYF.

Measured by frequency, this clonotype is medium-sized. The chain recombines TRBV28 with TRBJ2-7; TCRdb designates TRBD1, a call that cannot be tested without DNA. This CDR3 region has 13 residues. Per the germline V gene, CDR1 is MDHEN and CDR2 is SYDVKM. The CDR3 sequence: CASSGTGMDEQYF.